This TCR beta chain was found in a study of blood T cells in healthy people across ages. Study conclusions and caveats: Strong correlation was found linking TCR beta diversity to naive T cell percentage. Unknown CMV status may confound age-related changes in expanded clones.

CDR3 length: 14 amino acids. Deletions cut 6 bases from V and 3 bases from J, with 14 bases between. Germline lookup yields CDR1 LNHNV and CDR2 YYDKDF (reference sequence). This clonotype has only a few counts. Its target is not known. Using a J-beta primer mix together with a sample-barcoded 5' primer, a second PCR was run for 7 to 11 cycles. Carrying 12 random nucleotides, a template-switch adaptor labeled each individual cDNA molecule. Sequencing recovered at least 2.5 million CDR3-containing paired-end reads from each sample. TCRdb ran MiXCR on the 5' RACE reads and lists one entry per CDR3 protein. The sample holds 1.8 million or so distinct CDR3 sequences, about 39% seen once.

The sample comprised blood. This sequence joins TRBV15 and TRBJ1-1; D is uncertain. This TCR came from a human donor in good health. CDR3 bases: TGTGCCACCAGAGCGACCCATGAAGACACTGAAGCTTTCTTT. This sequence encodes CATRATHEDTEAFF.